This T cell receptor (beta chain) was recorded in a study of blood T cell repertoires in COVID-19. Study-wide context: Sources were T cells, B-cell-depleted T cells, or PBMCs; the material itself was cDNA or gDNA.

In terms of age and location, participants ranged from roughly 18 to 90 years and lived in 24 US areas. Produced via immunoSEQ multiplex PCR; TCRdb's table is partial and in-frame only. The table shows under 150,000 clones, with almost 85% occurring only once. This sequence was found in a man aged 35-49 years with acute COVID-19. What was sequenced was PBMCs or T cells enriched from blood (not recorded which).

The CDR3 DNA reads TGTGCCAGCAGCCAAGGCCAGGAGAACACTGAAGCTTTCTTT. This encodes CASSQGQENTEAFF. The chain has TRBV3-1 (or the pseudogene TRBV3-2) and TRBJ1-1; D unresolved. The CDR3 runs 14 residues. V was trimmed by 1 base and J by 1 base, leaving 7 bases between them. The germline V gene encodes CDR1 LGHDT and CDR2 YNNKEL (reference sequence).